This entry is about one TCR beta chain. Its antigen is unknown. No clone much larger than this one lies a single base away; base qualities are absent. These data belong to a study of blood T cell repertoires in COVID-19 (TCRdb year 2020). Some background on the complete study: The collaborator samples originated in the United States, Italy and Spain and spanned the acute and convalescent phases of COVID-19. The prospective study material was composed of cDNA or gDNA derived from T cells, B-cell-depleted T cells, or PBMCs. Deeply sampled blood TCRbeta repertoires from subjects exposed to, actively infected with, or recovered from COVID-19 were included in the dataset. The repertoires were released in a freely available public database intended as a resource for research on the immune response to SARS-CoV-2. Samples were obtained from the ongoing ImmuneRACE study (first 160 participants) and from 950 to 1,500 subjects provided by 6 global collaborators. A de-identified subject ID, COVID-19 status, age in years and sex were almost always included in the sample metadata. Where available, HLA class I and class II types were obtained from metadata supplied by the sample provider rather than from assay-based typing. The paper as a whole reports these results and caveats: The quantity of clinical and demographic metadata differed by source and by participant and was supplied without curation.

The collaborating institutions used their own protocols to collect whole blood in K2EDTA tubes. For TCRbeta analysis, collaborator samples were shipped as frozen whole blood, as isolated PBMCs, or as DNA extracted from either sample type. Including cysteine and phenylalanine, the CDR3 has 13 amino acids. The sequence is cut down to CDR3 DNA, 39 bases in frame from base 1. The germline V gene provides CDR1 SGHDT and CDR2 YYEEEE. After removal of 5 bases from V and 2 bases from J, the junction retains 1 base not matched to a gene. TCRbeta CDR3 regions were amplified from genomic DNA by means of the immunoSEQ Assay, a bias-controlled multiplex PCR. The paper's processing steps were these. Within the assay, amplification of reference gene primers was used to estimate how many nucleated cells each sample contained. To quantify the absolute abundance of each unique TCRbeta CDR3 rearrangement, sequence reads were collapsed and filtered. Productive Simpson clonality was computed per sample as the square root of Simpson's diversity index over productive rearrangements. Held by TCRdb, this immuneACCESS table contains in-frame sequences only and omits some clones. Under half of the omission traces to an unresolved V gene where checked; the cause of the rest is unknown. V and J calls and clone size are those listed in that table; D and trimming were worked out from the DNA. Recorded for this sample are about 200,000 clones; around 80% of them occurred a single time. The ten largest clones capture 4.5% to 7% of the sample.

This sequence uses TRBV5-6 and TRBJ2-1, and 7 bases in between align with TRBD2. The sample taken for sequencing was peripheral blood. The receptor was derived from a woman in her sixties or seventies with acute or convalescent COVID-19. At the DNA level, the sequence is TGTGCCAGCAGGGGGAGGGCCTACAATGAGCAGTTCTTC. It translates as CASRGRAYNEQFF.